This T cell receptor (beta chain) was captured by sequencing in a study of T cell responses to AZD1222 COVID-19 vaccine. Libraries were prepared by immunoSEQ multiplex PCR; TCRdb keeps only in-frame clonotypes and omits some of them. This sample carries about 110,000 clones, roughly nine tenths of them seen once, and the ten largest clones take roughly 7%. In its sample, this clone was seen many times. Germline V gene data show CDR1 as LNHDA and CDR2 as SQIVND (reference sequence). Trimming removed 2 bases from V and 6 bases from J, with 10 bases in between. CDR3 length: 14 amino acids. This receptor was obtained from an adult in good health. The chain couples TRBV19 to TRBJ2-2; D gene unclear. The sequencing here drew on peripheral blood, taken on day 0 of AZD1222 vaccination. CDR3 coding DNA: TGTGCCAGTAGTATAACCCTTATGGCCGGGGAGCTGTTTTTT. Amino acid sequence: CASSITLMAGELFF.